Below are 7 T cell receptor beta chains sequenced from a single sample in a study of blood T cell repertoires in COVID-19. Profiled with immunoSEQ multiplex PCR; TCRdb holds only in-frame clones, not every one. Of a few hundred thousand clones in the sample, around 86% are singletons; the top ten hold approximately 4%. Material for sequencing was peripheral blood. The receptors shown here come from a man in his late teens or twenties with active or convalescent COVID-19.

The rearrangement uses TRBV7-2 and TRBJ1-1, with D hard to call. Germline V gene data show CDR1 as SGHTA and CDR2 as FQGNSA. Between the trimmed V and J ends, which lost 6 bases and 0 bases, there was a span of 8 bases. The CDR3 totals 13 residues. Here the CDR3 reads CASRGSLNTEAFF. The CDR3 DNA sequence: TGTGCCAGCAGGGGGAGTTTGAACACTGAAGCTTTCTTT.

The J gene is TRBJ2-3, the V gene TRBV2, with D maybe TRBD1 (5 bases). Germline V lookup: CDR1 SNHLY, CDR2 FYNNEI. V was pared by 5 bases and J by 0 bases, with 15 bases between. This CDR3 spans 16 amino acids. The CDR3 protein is CASSPRQISSTDTQYF. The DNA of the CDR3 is TGTGCCAGCAGTCCGAGACAGATCTCTAGCACAGATACGCAGTATTTT. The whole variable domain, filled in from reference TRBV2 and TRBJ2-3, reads EPEVTQTPSHQVTQMGQEVILRCVPISNHLYFYWYRQILGQKVEFLVSFYNNEISEKSEIFDDQFSVERPDGSNFTLKIRSTKLEDSAMYFCASSPRQISSTDTQYFGPGTRLTVL.

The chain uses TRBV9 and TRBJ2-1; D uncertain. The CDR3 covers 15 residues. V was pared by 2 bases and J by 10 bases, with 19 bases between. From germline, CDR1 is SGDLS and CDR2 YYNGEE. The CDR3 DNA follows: TGTGCCAGCAGCGTGAGGTGGAGTATACACGAAGAGCAGTTCTTC. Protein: CASSVRWSIHEEQFF.

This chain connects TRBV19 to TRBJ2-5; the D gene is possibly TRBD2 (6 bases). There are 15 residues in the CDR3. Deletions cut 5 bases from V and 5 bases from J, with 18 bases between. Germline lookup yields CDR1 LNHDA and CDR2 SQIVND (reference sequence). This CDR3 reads CASSYIRGNLETQYF. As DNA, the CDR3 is TGTGCCAGTAGTTATATCCGGGGGAACCTGGAGACCCAGTACTTC.

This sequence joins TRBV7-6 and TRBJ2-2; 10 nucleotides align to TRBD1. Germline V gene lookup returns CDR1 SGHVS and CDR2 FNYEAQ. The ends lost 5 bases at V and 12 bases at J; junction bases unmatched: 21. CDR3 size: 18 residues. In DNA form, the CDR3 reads TGTGCCAGCAGCGCAAGAGCCGGGACAGGGGTAGCTGAAGGGAAGCTGTTTTTT. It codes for CASSARAGTGVAEGKLFF. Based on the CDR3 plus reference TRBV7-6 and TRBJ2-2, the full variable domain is GAGVSQSPRYKVTKRGQDVALRCDPISGHVSLYWYRQALGQGPEFLTYFNYEAQQDKSGLPNDRFSAERPEGSISTLTIQRTEQRDSAMYRCASSARAGTGVAEGKLFFGEGSRLTVL.

In DNA, the CDR3 is TGTGCCAGCAGCCAAGATGTTTTCGCGGACTCCTACAATGAGCAGTTCTTC. Translation: CASSQDVFADSYNEQFF. The chain links TRBV3-1 (or the pseudogene TRBV3-2) to TRBJ2-1; the D is unclear. Germline V gene data show CDR1 as LGHDT and CDR2 as YNNKEL (reference sequence). This CDR3 has 17 amino acids. V gave up 0 bases and J gave up 0 bases, with 12 bases separating them.

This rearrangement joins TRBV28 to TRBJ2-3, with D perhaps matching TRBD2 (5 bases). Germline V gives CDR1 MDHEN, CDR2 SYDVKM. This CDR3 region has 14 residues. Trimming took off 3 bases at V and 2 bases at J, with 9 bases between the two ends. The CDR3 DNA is TGTGCCAGCAGTTTCCGGGGAGTCACAGATACGCAGTATTTT. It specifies CASSFRGVTDTQYF. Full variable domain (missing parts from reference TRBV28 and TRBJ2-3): DVKVTQSSRYLVKRTGEKVFLECVQDMDHENMFWYRQDPGLGLRLIYFSYDVKMKEKGDIPEGYSVSREKKERFSLILESASTNQTSMYLCASSFRGVTDTQYFGPGTRLTVL.